Below, 9 T cell receptor beta chains from the same sample are listed, as sequenced in a study of T cells expressing NK-cell markers. From its re-call of the 5' RACE reads, TCRdb lists each CDR3 protein once, without DNA. The specimen's table records about 150,000 distinct CDR3 sequences. The sample taken for sequencing was blood T cells: a sorted CD56 or NKG2C T cell subset, CD4+ or CD8+ T cells, or bulk PBMC T cells (not recorded which). The receptors come from a woman aged 45-59 years in good health.

The CDR3 protein is CASLGVNTEAFF. The chain is built from TRBV4-1 and TRBJ1-1; the TCRdb D gene call, TRBD1, has no DNA to confirm it. The CDR3 has 12 residues. Germline-derived CDR1 and CDR2 are MGHRA and YSYEKL.

The V call is TRBV29-1, the J call TRBJ2-7; TCRdb returns TRBD2, unconfirmable since there is no DNA. This CDR3 comprises 16 residues. Germline V CDR1 and CDR2: SQVTM, ANQGSEA. The CDR3 loop reads CSVEDWGGRAVGEQYF.

The rearrangement uses TRBV7-6 and TRBJ2-6; TCRdb returns TRBD2, unconfirmable since there is no DNA. Germline V gene lookup returns CDR1 SGHVS and CDR2 FNYEAQ. The CDR3 has 17 amino acids. This chain's CDR3 is CASSLTSGQRGANVLTF.

The V and J genes are TRBV12-3 or TRBV12-4 and TRBJ1-1. This CDR3 region has 11 residues. The CDR3 loop is CASSGVAEAFF.

This chain connects TRBV27 to TRBJ1-3. This CDR3 has 13 amino acids. CDR1 and CDR2 (germline): MNHEY, SMNVEV (reference sequence). CDR3 loop: CASSPDFGNTIYF.

The rearrangement joins TRBV20-1 to TRBJ2-7; TCRdb designates TRBD2, a call that cannot be tested without DNA. The germline V gene encodes CDR1 DFQATT and CDR2 SNEGSKA (reference sequence). The CDR3 is 15 residues long. The CDR3 sequence is CSARDFAGEHHEQYF.

The rearrangement uses TRBV24-1 and TRBJ2-1; lacking DNA, the TRBD1 call made by TCRdb goes unchecked. The CDR3 is 13 amino acids. Germline V CDR1 and CDR2: KGHDR, SFDVKD. The CDR3 region is CATSYRVNNEQFF.

The chain couples TRBV20-1 to TRBJ2-7; lacking DNA, the TRBD1 call made by TCRdb goes unchecked. CDR1 DFQATT and CDR2 SNEGSKA come from the germline V gene (reference sequence). The CDR3 runs 16 residues. The CDR3: CSASPHPPDSSYEQYF.

This sequence joins TRBV6-5 and TRBJ2-2. Germline loops: CDR1 MNHEY, CDR2 SVGAGI. The length of the CDR3 is 13 residues. CDR3 loop: CASSTQYTGELFF.